A selection of T cell receptor beta chains follows, all from one sample in a study of human T cells and chemical hapten exposure. MiXCR, applied by TCRdb to the RACE reads, yields one record per CDR3 protein. The table shows some 42,000 distinct CDR3 sequences, with around 9.3% occurring only once. The sample here was whole blood, taken in connection with sensitization to the hapten diphenylcyclopropenone (DPC). The receptors come from a woman aged 40 to 50 with alopecia areata. Some clones in this sample may be carry-over from other donors' samples. CDR3s include the opening cysteine and the closing phenylalanine or tryptophan. The D gene is left open where the match is weak. Part of the rows lack a size; the others show once, few, many or a class for expanded clones.

J gene,D gene,V gene,clone size,CDR3 DNA,CDR3 protein
TRBJ1-5,TRBD1,TRBV6-6,few,TGTGCCAGCAGCCGACAGGGGCCATCTCCGCAGCCCCAGCATTTT,CASSRQGPSPQPQHF
TRBJ2-1,TRBD2,TRBV4-1,once,TGCGCCAGCAGCCCCTTGGGACTAGCGGGGAATGAGCAGTTCTTC,CASSPLGLAGNEQFF
TRBJ1-1,.,TRBV20-1,.,TGCAGTGCCTGGACTCCCTTGGTACACACTGAAGCTTTCTTT,CSAWTPLVHTEAFF
TRBJ2-2,TRBD1,TRBV24-1,many,TGTGCCACCAGTAGCTCGGGACAGGGGAACACCGGGGAGCTGTTTTTT,CATSSSGQGNTGELFF
TRBJ1-1,.,TRBV6-5,.,TGTGTCACGAGAGGGTGGACTGAAGCTTTCTTT,CVTRGWTEAFF
TRBJ2-1,.,TRBV5-1,many,TGCGCCAGCAGCTTGGGCAGGGAGCAGTTCTTC,CASSLGREQFF
TRBJ1-1,.,TRBV7-3,many,TGTGCCAGCAGCTTAGAGGTCATCACTGAAGCTTTCTTT,CASSLEVITEAFF
TRBJ2-7,.,TRBV28,many,TGTGCCAGCAACGAGGAGACCTACGAGCAGTACTTC,CASNEETYEQYF
TRBJ2-7,TRBD1,TRBV23-1,few,TGCGCCAGCAGTCGCTGCGACAGGGTTTTCTCCTACGAGCAGTACTTC,CASSRCDRVFSYEQYF
TRBJ1-1,TRBD1,TRBV18,many,TGTGCCAGCTCAACTGGACAGGGGAGGACTGAAGCTTTCTTT,CASSTGQGRTEAFF
TRBJ1-2,.,TRBV12-3/TRBV12-4,many,TGTGCCAGCAGTAAGCGGACGGGCAACTATGGCTACACCTTC,CASSKRTGNYGYTF
TRBJ2-1,TRBD1,TRBV4-2,many,TGTGCCAGCAGCCAAGCCTCGACAGGGGGCGCGAGCAATGAGCAGTTCTTC,CASSQASTGGASNEQFF
TRBJ2-5,.,TRBV28,.,TGTGCCAGCAGTTCGACCCAAGGGACCCAGTACTTC,CASSSTQGTQYF
TRBJ2-3,TRBD2,TRBV5-1,many,TGCGCCAGCAGCTTGACAGAGCGGGGAGTTTTCACAGATACGCAGTATTTT,CASSLTERGVFTDTQYF
TRBJ2-7,.,TRBV5-1,many,TGCGCCAGCAGCCCCACAGCGTTCGGCAGCAACTCCTACGAGCAGTACTTC,CASSPTAFGSNSYEQYF
TRBJ2-3,TRBD2,TRBV4-1,.,TGCGCCAGCAGCCAACCGGCGGGGGATAGCACAGATACGCAGTATTTT,CASSQPAGDSTDTQYF
TRBJ1-1,.,TRBV10-3,many,TGTGCCATCAGTGATATGAATGTGGGGAACTATGAAGCTTTCTTT,CAISDMNVGNYEAFF
TRBJ2-6,.,TRBV12-3/TRBV12-4,.,TGTGCCAGCAGATCAAGGGGGGCCAACTCTGGGGCCAACGTCCTGACTTTC,CASRSRGANSGANVLTF
TRBJ2-1,TRBD1,TRBV4-2,many,TGTGCCAGCAGCCAGGACAGGGCCTACAATGAGCAGTTCTTC,CASSQDRAYNEQFF
TRBJ1-1,.,TRBV2,many,TGTGCCAGCAGTGTATTTCGGGGCACTGAAGCTTTCTTT,CASSVFRGTEAFF
TRBJ1-2,.,TRBV9,.,TGTGCCAGCACCATAACCGGGGGAACTAACTATGGCTACACCTTC,CASTITGGTNYGYTF
TRBJ2-7,.,TRBV3-1,many,TGTGCCAGCAGCCTAAGAGGCCGGGAGCAGTACTTC,CASSLRGREQYF
TRBJ2-3,TRBD1,TRBV6-2/TRBV6-3,few,TGTGCCAGCAGTTACCCCAGGGGGTATACAGATACGCAGTATTTT,CASSYPRGYTDTQYF
TRBJ1-1,.,TRBV12-3/TRBV12-4,many,TGTGCCAGCAGTTTCACCAGCCCGGGCGCTGAAGCTTTCTTT,CASSFTSPGAEAFF
TRBJ2-2,.,TRBV19,many,TGTGCCAGTAGTATGGTCTTCGGGGAGCTGTTTTTT,CASSMVFGELFF
TRBJ2-1,.,TRBV7-2,few,TGTGCCAGCAGCTCGCAACCTTACAATGAGCAGTTCTTC,CASSSQPYNEQFF
TRBJ2-6,.,TRBV20-1,few,TGCAGTGCTAGAGATTTAGGCCACTCTGGGGCCAACGTCCTGACTTTC,CSARDLGHSGANVLTF
TRBJ2-7,.,TRBV2,many,TGTGCCAGCAGCCGGGACACCAGCTACGAGCAGTACTTC,CASSRDTSYEQYF